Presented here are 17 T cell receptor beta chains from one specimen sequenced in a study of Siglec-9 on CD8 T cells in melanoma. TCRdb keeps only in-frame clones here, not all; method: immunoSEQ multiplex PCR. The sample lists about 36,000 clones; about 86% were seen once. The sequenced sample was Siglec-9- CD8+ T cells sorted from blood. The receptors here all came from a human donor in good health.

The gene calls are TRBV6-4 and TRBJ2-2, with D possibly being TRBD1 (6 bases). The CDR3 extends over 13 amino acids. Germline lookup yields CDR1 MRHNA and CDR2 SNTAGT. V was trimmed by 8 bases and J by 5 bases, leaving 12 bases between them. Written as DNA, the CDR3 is TGTGCCAGCGGACAGACTTCAACCGGGGAGCTGTTTTTT. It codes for CASGQTSTGELFF.

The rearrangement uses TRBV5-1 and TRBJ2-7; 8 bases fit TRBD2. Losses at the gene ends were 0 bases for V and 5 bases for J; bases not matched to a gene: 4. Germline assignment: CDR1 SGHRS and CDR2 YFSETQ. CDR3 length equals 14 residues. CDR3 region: CASSLGAGVNEQYF. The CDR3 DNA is TGCGCCAGCAGCTTGGGAGCGGGAGTCAACGAGCAGTACTTC. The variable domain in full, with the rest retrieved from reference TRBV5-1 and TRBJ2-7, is KAGVTQTPRYLIKTRGQQVTLSCSPISGHRSVSWYQQTPGQGLQFLFEYFSETQRNKGNFPGRFSGRQFSNSRSEMNVSTLELGDSALYLCASSLGAGVNEQYFGPGTRLTVT.

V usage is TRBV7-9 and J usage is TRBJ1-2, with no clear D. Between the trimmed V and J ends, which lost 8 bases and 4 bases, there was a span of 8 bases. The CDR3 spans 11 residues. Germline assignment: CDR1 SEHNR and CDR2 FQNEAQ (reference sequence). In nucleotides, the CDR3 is TGTGCCAGCGAAGGGAGCTATGGCTACACCTTC. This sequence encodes CASEGSYGYTF.

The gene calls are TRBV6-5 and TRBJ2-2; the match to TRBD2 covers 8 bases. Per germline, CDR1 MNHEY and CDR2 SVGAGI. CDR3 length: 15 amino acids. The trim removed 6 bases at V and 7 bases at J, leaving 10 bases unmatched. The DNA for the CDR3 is TGTGCCAGCAGCCCCAGCGGGAGAGGGGGCGGGGAGCTGTTTTTT. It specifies CASSPSGRGGGELFF.

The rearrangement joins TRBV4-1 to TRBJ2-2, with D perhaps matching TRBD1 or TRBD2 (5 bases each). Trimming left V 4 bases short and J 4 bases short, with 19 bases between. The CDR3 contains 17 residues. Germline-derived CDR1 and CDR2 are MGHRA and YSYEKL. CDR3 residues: CASSLLIVQAGTGELFF. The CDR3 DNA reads TGCGCCAGCAGCCTCTTAATAGTACAGGCGGGCACCGGGGAGCTGTTTTTT.

CDR3 amino acids: CASSLGGQDWNQPQHF. DNA for the CDR3: TGTGCCAGCAGCTTAGGGGGACAGGACTGGAATCAGCCCCAGCATTTT. This rearrangement joins TRBV11-2 to TRBJ1-5, with 8 bases that match TRBD1. Germline lookup yields CDR1 SGHAT and CDR2 FQNNGV. The V gene end was trimmed by 1 base and the J gene end by 4 bases; junction bases not matched to a gene: 6. The CDR3 consists of 16 residues.

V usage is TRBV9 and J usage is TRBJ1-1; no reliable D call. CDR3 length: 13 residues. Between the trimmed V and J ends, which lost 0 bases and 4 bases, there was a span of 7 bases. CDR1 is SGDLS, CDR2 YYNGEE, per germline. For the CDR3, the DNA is TGTGCCAGCAGCGTAGCTACGGCCACTGAAGCTTTCTTT. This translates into CASSVATATEAFF.

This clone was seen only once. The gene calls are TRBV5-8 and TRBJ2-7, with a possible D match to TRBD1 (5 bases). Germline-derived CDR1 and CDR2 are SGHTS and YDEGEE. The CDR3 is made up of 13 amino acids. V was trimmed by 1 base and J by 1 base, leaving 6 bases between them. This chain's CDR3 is CASSLQGSYEQYF. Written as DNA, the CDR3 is TGTGCCAGCAGCTTGCAGGGTTCCTACGAGCAGTACTTC. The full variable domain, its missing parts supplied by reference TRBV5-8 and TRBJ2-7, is EAGVTQSPTHLIKTRGQQATLRCSPISGHTSVYWYQQALGLGLQFLLWYDEGEERNRGNFPPRFSGRQFPNYSSELNVNALELEDSALYLCASSLQGSYEQYFGPGTRLTVT.

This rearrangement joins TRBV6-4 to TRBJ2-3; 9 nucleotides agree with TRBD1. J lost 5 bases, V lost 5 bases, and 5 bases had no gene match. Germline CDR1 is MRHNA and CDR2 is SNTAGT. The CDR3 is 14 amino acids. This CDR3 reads CASSRTGELDTQYF. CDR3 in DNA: TGTGCCAGCAGTCGGACAGGGGAATTAGATACGCAGTATTTT.

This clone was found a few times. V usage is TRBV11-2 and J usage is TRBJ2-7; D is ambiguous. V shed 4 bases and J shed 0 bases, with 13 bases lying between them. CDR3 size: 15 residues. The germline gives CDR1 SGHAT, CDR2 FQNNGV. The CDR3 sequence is CASSSAEMSSYEQYF. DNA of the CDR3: TGTGCCAGCAGCTCCGCGGAGATGAGCTCCTACGAGCAGTACTTC.

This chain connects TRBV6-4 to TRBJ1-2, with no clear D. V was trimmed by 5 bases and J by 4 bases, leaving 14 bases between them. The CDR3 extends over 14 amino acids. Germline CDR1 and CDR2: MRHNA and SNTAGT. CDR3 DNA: TGTGCCAGCAGTCCGGACGGAAGCCCCTATGGCTACACCTTC. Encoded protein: CASSPDGSPYGYTF.

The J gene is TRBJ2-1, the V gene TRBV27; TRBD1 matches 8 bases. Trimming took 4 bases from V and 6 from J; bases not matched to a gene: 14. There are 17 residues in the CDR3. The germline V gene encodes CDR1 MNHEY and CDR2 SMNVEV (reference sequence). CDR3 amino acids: CASSSYTRAGGINEQFF. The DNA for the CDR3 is TGTGCCAGCAGTTCCTACACACGGGCAGGGGGCATCAATGAGCAGTTCTTC.

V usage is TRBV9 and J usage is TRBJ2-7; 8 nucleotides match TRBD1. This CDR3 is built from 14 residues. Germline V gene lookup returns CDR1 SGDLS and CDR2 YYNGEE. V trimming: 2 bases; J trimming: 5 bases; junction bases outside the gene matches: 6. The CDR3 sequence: CASSVKLQGDEQYF. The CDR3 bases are TGTGCCAGCAGCGTTAAATTACAGGGGGACGAGCAGTACTTC.

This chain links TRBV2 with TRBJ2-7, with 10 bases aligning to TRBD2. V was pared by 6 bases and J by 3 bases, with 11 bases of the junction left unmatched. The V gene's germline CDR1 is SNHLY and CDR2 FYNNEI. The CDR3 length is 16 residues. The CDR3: CASRELLAGAGYEQYF. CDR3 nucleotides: TGTGCCAGCAGAGAACTCCTAGCGGGGGCCGGCTACGAGCAGTACTTC.

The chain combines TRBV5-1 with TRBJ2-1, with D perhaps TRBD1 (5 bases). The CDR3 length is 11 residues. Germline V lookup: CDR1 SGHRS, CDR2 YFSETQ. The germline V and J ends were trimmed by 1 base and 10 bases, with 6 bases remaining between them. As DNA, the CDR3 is TGCGCCAGCAGCTTGCCAGGGGAGCAGTTCTTC. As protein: CASSLPGEQFF.

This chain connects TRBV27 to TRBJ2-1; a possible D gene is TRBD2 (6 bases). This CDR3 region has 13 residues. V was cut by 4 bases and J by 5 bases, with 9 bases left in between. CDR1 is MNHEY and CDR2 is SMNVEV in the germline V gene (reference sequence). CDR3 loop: CASSSGLHNEQFF. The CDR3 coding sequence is TGTGCCAGCAGTTCGGGACTCCACAATGAGCAGTTCTTC.

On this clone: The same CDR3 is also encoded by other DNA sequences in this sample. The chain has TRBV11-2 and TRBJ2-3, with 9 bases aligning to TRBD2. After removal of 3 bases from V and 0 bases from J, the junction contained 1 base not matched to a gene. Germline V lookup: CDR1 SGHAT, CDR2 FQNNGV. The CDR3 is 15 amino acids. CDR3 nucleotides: TGTGCCAGCAGCTTTAGCGGGAGTAGCACAGATACGCAGTATTTT. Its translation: CASSFSGSSTDTQYF.